Ten or more counts support the clone carrying this T cell receptor (beta chain). The antigen remains undetermined. The data were taken from a study of Graves' ophthalmopathy and Graves' hyperthyroidism. The study's findings and limits: A 13-signature model separated ophthalmopathy from stable hyperthyroidism, just over 85% sensitivity, 80% to 83% specificity. With a specificity of 72.22% and a sensitivity of more than 65%, the model predicted ophthalmopathy progression.

Investigators amplified TCR beta CDR3 regions from RNA transcripts. Amplification began with first-round RT-PCR using HTBI primers, then second-round multiplex PCR was performed. TCRdb used MiXCR to reprocess the multiplex PCR reads, holding one entry per CDR3 protein. The table lists 360,000 or so distinct CDR3 sequences, about 16% of them singletons, with about 1.4% in the top ten. Clinical symptoms, serum thyroxine, TRAb, thyroid ultrasound and orbital computed tomography were relied on for diagnosis. This CDR3 comprises 13 residues. Trimming pared 5 bases from V and 7 bases from J, leaving 9 bases between. The germline gives CDR1 SGHTA, CDR2 FQGNSA.

Input material: peripheral blood. The chain carries TRBV7-2 and TRBJ1-6; D is ambiguous. The TCR sequence derives from a woman between 18 and 29 years old with Graves' ophthalmopathy. The CDR3 loop reads CASSRPENSPLHF. CDR3 sequence (DNA): TGTGCCAGCAGCCGCCCGGAGAATTCACCCCTCCACTTT. The full variable domain, with the rest looked up from reference TRBV7-2 and TRBJ1-6, is GAGVSQSPSNKVTEKGKDVELRCDPISGHTALYWYRQSLGQGLEFLIYFQGNSAPDKSGLPSDRFSAERTGGSVSTLTIQRTQQEDSAVYLCASSRPENSPLHFGNGTRLTVT.